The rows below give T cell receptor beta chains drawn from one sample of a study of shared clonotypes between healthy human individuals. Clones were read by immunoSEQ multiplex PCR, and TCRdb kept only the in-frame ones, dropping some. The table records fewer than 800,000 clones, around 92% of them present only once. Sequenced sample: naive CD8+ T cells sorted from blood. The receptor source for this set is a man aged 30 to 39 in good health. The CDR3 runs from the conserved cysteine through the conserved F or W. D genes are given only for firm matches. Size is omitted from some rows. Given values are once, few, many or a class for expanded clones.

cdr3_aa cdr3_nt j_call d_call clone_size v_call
CASSETGGASNEQFF TGTGCCAGCAGCGAAACAGGGGGGGCTTCCAATGAGCAGTTCTTC TRBJ2-1 . . TRBV7-9
CASSQVTNYYNEQFF TGTGCCAGCAGCCAAGTGACCAACTACTACAATGAGCAGTTCTTC TRBJ2-1 . . TRBV14
CASSEGAGTEDYEQYF TGTGCCAGCAGTGAAGGGGCCGGGACAGAAGACTACGAGCAGTACTTC TRBJ2-7 TRBD1 . TRBV2
CASSPQLNEQFF TGTGCCAGCAGCCCCCAGTTGAATGAGCAGTTCTTC TRBJ2-1 . . TRBV14
CASSEARQGIHEQYF TGTGCCAGCAGTGAAGCTCGGCAGGGGATACACGAGCAGTACTTC TRBJ2-7 . . TRBV6-1
CASSLGTDRGTVYSNQPQHF TGTGCCAGCAGTTTAGGGACGGACAGGGGGACCGTCTATAGCAATCAGCCCCAGCATTTT TRBJ1-5 TRBD1 . TRBV28
CASSLDLGGEQFF TGTGCCAGCAGCTTGGATCTAGGTGGTGAGCAGTTCTTC TRBJ2-1 . . TRBV5-5
CASRWGASTDTQYF TGCGCCAGCAGGTGGGGGGCTAGCACAGATACGCAGTATTTT TRBJ2-3 . once TRBV5-1
CASSEVGGSLMGTQYF TGTGCCAGCAGTGAAGTAGGGGGTTCGTTGATGGGTACGCAGTATTTT TRBJ2-3 . . TRBV2
CASGTSYNEQFF TGTGCCAGCGGGACATCTTACAATGAGCAGTTCTTC TRBJ2-1 . . TRBV11-3
CAWSAGQGKQPQHF TGTGCCTGGAGTGCCGGACAGGGGAAACAGCCCCAGCATTTT TRBJ1-5 TRBD1 . TRBV30
CASSLLLQSGNTIYF TGTGCCAGCAGCTTGCTACTCCAATCTGGAAACACCATATATTTT TRBJ1-3 . . TRBV5-5
CASSVGENGNTIYF TGTGCCAGCAGCGTAGGCGAAAACGGAAACACCATATATTTT TRBJ1-3 . once TRBV9
CASNTLGSYEQFF TGTGCCAGCAATACACTAGGGTCCTATGAGCAGTTCTTC TRBJ2-1 . . TRBV6-5
CSGGEHTDTQYF TGCAGCGGGGGGGAACACACAGATACGCAGTATTTT TRBJ2-3 . few TRBV29-1
CASSLSPGTEAFF TGTGCCAGCAGTTTAAGTCCGGGAACTGAAGCTTTCTTT TRBJ1-1 . . TRBV27
CSVEDLGSDTQYF TGCAGCGTTGAAGATCTCGGCTCAGATACGCAGTATTTT TRBJ2-3 . . TRBV29-1
CASSKPDREYTGELFF TGCGCCAGCAGCAAGCCCGACAGGGAATACACCGGGGAGCTGTTTTTT TRBJ2-2 TRBD1 . TRBV5-1
CASSWGRSNEQFF TGTGCCAGCAGCTGGGGACGATCGAATGAGCAGTTCTTC TRBJ2-1 . . TRBV6-1
CASSPGLAGGSSYNEQFF TGTGCCAGCAGCCCGGGACTAGCGGGAGGGAGCTCCTACAATGAGCAGTTCTTC TRBJ2-1 TRBD2 . TRBV6-4
CATKALAVYNEQFF TGTGCCACCAAGGCACTAGCGGTGTACAATGAGCAGTTCTTC TRBJ2-1 TRBD2 . TRBV27
CASSYDLTSAVRTDTQYF TGCGCCAGCAGCTATGACCTCACTAGCGCAGTGCGCACAGATACGCAGTATTTT TRBJ2-3 TRBD2 . TRBV5-1
CASSLLAGAYNEQFF TGTGCCAGCAGTTTACTAGCGGGGGCGTACAATGAGCAGTTCTTC TRBJ2-1 TRBD2 . TRBV28
CASNPGDNEQFF TGTGCCAGTAATCCGGGGGACAATGAGCAGTTCTTC TRBJ2-1 . once TRBV19
CASQLYNVLNEQYF TGTGCCAGCCAGTTGTATAATGTCTTAAACGAGCAGTACTTC TRBJ2-7 . . TRBV19
CASSFSFGTDTQYF TGTGCCAGCAGCTTTTCCTTCGGGACAGATACGCAGTATTTT TRBJ2-3 . . TRBV11-2
CASSYSGGVGGYTF TGTGCCAGCAGTTACTCGGGGGGAGTTGGAGGCTACACCTTC TRBJ1-2 . . TRBV6-5
CASSQWGSGANVLTF TGTGCCAGCAGCCAGTGGGGGTCTGGGGCCAACGTCCTGACTTTC TRBJ2-6 . . TRBV6-5
CASRMTGLAGAETQYF TGTGCCAGCAGGATGACGGGACTAGCGGGAGCGGAGACCCAGTACTTC TRBJ2-5 TRBD2 . TRBV27
CASNSGWRSPDTQYF TGTGCCAGCAACTCAGGCTGGCGGTCCCCAGATACGCAGTATTTT TRBJ2-3 . . TRBV7-2
CASSFGGDTEAFF TGTGCCAGCAGTTTTGGGGGGGACACTGAAGCTTTCTTT TRBJ1-1 . . TRBV27
CASSRLGAAYNSPLHF TGTGCCAGCAGTCGTCTCGGGGCCGCCTATAATTCACCCCTCCACTTT TRBJ1-6 . once TRBV27
CASSPGWTGADEQFF TGTGCCAGCAGCCCAGGGTGGACAGGGGCGGATGAGCAGTTCTTC TRBJ2-1 TRBD1 once TRBV7-2
CASSVGTSGVYNEQFF TGTGCCAGCAGCGTTGGGACTAGCGGGGTCTACAATGAGCAGTTCTTC TRBJ2-1 TRBD2 . TRBV9
CASSLPGANNEQFF TGTGCCAGCAGCTTACCGGGCGCGAACAATGAGCAGTTCTTC TRBJ2-1 . . TRBV7-9
CASSNGGTLVPEAFF TGTGCCAGCAGCAACGGAGGGACACTTGTCCCTGAAGCTTTCTTT TRBJ1-1 . . TRBV7-9
CASSSLGQGLLYEQYF TGTGCCAGCAGTTCCCTCGGACAGGGACTTTTGTACGAGCAGTACTTC TRBJ2-7 TRBD1 few TRBV27
CASRLTSGRDEQFF TGTGCCAGCCGCTTGACTAGCGGGAGAGATGAGCAGTTCTTC TRBJ2-1 TRBD2 . TRBV5-5
CASTETSSYEQYF TGTGCCAGCACCGAGACTAGCTCCTACGAGCAGTACTTC TRBJ2-7 . . TRBV7-9
CASSQAVAGGSEQYF TGCGCCAGCAGCCAAGCGGTAGCGGGAGGGAGCGAGCAGTACTTC TRBJ2-7 TRBD2 . TRBV4-3
CSVEYPSTGQGALNTEAFF TGCAGCGTTGAATACCCGTCAACCGGACAGGGGGCGCTGAACACTGAAGCTTTCTTT TRBJ1-1 TRBD1 . TRBV29-1
CASSFPGGVEAFF TGTGCCAGCAGCTTTCCGGGTGGAGTCGAAGCTTTCTTT TRBJ1-1 . . TRBV7-9
CASTTLGGSSYEQYF TGTGCCAGCACCACCCTCGGGGGGAGCTCCTACGAGCAGTACTTC TRBJ2-7 TRBD2 . TRBV28
CASSLDQGSQETQYF TGTGCCAGCAGCTTGGATCAGGGTTCCCAAGAGACCCAGTACTTC TRBJ2-5 . once TRBV5-4
CASSPWRGPLDTQYF TGTGCCAGCAGCCCCTGGCGGGGTCCCCTCGATACGCAGTATTTT TRBJ2-3 . . TRBV6-6
CASSSPAGGTYEQYF TGTGCCAGCAGCTCACCCGCCGGGGGAACCTACGAGCAGTACTTC TRBJ2-7 . . TRBV11-2
CASSLNARETQYF TGTGCCAGCAGCTTAAACGCGCGGGAGACCCAGTACTTC TRBJ2-5 . few TRBV7-2
CASSLERNGAQYF TGTGCCAGCAGCTTAGAAAGGAATGGAGCGCAGTATTTT TRBJ2-3 . . TRBV7-9
CASSQGTGREAFF TGCGCCAGCAGCCAAGGGACAGGACGTGAAGCTTTCTTT TRBJ1-1 TRBD1 . TRBV4-1